This T cell receptor beta chain is drawn from a study of long-term antiretroviral therapy in people with HIV. Survey-level resolution applied to immunoSEQ assay v3.0. The study targeted about 40,000-55,000 T-cell genomes per sample in sequencing. Using immunoSEQ multiplex PCR, the repertoire was profiled, and TCRdb retains in-frame clones only, with some absent. This table holds about 12,000 clones, about 85% found once. With respect to this clone: Its antigen is unidentified.

No donor had fewer than one pre-ART PBMC sample or fewer than two post-ART PBMC samples. This CDR3 comprises 15 residues. Germline CDR1 SGHNT, CDR2 YYREEE (reference sequence). Trimming at V came to 1 base and at J to 5 bases, leaving 8 bases not matched to a gene. Study-wide results and limits: Researchers lacked any data on ART adherence, viral resistance or therapy changes.

The receptor was derived from a middle-aged woman with HIV. Sequencing was performed on unsorted PBMCs, taken 2.1 years after starting antiretroviral therapy. V usage is TRBV5-4 and J usage is TRBJ2-5; 7 bases align to TRBD2. CDR3 in amino acids: CASSLLGGRRETQYF. CDR3 bases: TGTGCCAGCAGCTTGTTGGGGGGGAGGCGGGAGACCCAGTACTTC.